This T cell receptor (beta chain) derives from a study of cytomegalovirus exposure and HLA in healthy donors. Study results and limitations: Listed as cytomegalovirus-associated were 150 or so TCR beta chains. The authors later linked a missense DCLRE1C variant to TCR beta V- and J-gene trimming. Reports indicate that TCR beta sequences accurately predicted the HLA-A and HLA-B alleles of most subjects.

To note about this clone: What it binds is unknown.

Germline CDR1 reads LNHDA; CDR2 reads SQIVND (reference sequence). The CDR3 is 16 residues long. The ends lost 4 bases at V and 7 bases at J; junction bases unmatched: 14. Vbeta (60) and Jbeta (13) primers were used in the PCR. Some clones are missing from TCRdb's copy, which holds only in-frame ones; the method was immunoSEQ multiplex PCR. The sample gives approximately 110,000 clones, 75% to 85% of which show up once; roughly 3.5% is in the top ten. This chain uses TRBV19 with TRBJ1-2; 8 bases line up with TRBD1. Sample: PBMCs. The TCR was taken from a middle-aged man in good health and CMV-seronegative. The CDR3 is CASSSIGTGLPFGYTF. In DNA form, the CDR3 reads TGTGCCAGTAGTAGCATAGGGACAGGCCTTCCGTTTGGCTACACCTTC.